A selection of T cell receptor beta chains follows, all from one sample in a study of beta chain features in type 1 diabetes. TCRdb's table, derived via immunoSEQ multiplex PCR, lists solely in-frame clones and lacks some. The profile shows approximately 150,000 clones, around 9.3% of them singletons. The sample consisted of naive CD4+ T cells from blood. The receptors here all came from a man between 18 and 29 years old in good health. Both conserved end residues are part of each CDR3. D genes are given only for firm matches. Not all rows give a size; the values are once, few, many and, for expanded clones, a class.

J: TRBJ2-1; D: TRBD2; size: .; V: TRBV6-4; DNA: TGTGCCAGCAGTGAGCGGACTAGCCCTAAGAACAATGAGCAGTTCTTC; CDR3: CASSERTSPKNNEQFF
J: TRBJ1-5; D: .; size: few; V: TRBV18; DNA: TGTGCCAGCTCACCACCTTCGGCAGGTAGCAATCAGCCCCAGCATTTT; CDR3: CASSPPSAGSNQPQHF
J: TRBJ2-3; D: TRBD2; size: few; V: TRBV5-4; DNA: TGTGCCAGCAGCTCGGGACTAGCTCGGGCAGATACGCAGTATTTT; CDR3: CASSSGLARADTQYF
J: TRBJ2-1; D: .; size: many; V: TRBV4-3; DNA: TGCGCCAGCAGCCAAGATCTACAGGGCTTACAGTTCTTC; CDR3: CASSQDLQGLQFF
J: TRBJ1-3; D: .; size: .; V: TRBV6-1; DNA: TGTGCCAGCAGTGACCCGGGAGGACCCTCTGGAAACACCATATATTTT; CDR3: CASSDPGGPSGNTIYF
J: TRBJ2-3; D: TRBD1; size: few; V: TRBV15; DNA: TGTGCCACCAGCAGAGCCCCGACAGGGAGCACAGATACGCAGTATTTT; CDR3: CATSRAPTGSTDTQYF
J: TRBJ2-3; D: .; size: few; V: TRBV10-3; DNA: TGTGCCATCAGCTCCGGGACTAGCACAGATACGCAGTATTTT; CDR3: CAISSGTSTDTQYF
J: TRBJ1-2; D: .; size: .; V: TRBV30; DNA: TGTGCCTGGAGTGTAGGCGGACAATACTATGGCTACACCTTC; CDR3: CAWSVGGQYYGYTF
J: TRBJ2-7; D: .; size: .; V: TRBV7-2; DNA: TGTGCCAGCAAAAACGGAGCGGGTGATTACGAGCAGTACTTC; CDR3: CASKNGAGDYEQYF
J: TRBJ1-2; D: TRBD1; size: .; V: TRBV19; DNA: TGTGCCAGTAGTAAGGACAGGGCCTATGGCTACACCTTC; CDR3: CASSKDRAYGYTF
J: TRBJ2-7; D: .; size: .; V: TRBV6-5; DNA: TGTGCCAGCAGACAGGGCGACGAGCAGTACTTC; CDR3: CASRQGDEQYF
J: TRBJ2-7; D: .; size: few; V: TRBV7-2; DNA: TGTGCCAGCAGCCCTCGGGACACCCCCTACGAGCAGTACTTC; CDR3: CASSPRDTPYEQYF
J: TRBJ1-6; D: TRBD1; size: few; V: TRBV28; DNA: TGTGCCAGCAGCCAGGGGGCCGAAAATTCACCCCTCCACTTT; CDR3: CASSQGAENSPLHF
J: TRBJ2-7; D: .; size: few; V: TRBV5-4; DNA: TGTGCCAGCAGCTTGTGGCAGGCCCGCCCCGGCTACGAGCAGTACTTC; CDR3: CASSLWQARPGYEQYF